This T cell receptor beta chain was documented in a study of blood T cell repertoires in COVID-19. Produced via immunoSEQ multiplex PCR; TCRdb's table is partial and in-frame only. The table lists about 230,000 clones, around four fifths of them singletons. This CDR3 contains 15 residues. Germline CDR1 is SGHRS and CDR2 is YFSETQ. V lost 4 bases, J lost 4 bases, and 17 bases lay in between. Source material: peripheral blood. This clonotype originated in a woman in her 70s with active or convalescent COVID-19. J is TRBJ1-2 and V is TRBV5-1; maybe TRBD1 (6 bases). In DNA form, the CDR3 reads TGCGCCAGCAGCCCGGGGAATACAGGGAGCTATGGCTACACCTTC. Its protein product is CASSPGNTGSYGYTF.